The rows below give T cell receptor beta chains drawn from one sample of a study of cytomegalovirus exposure and HLA in healthy donors. Here immunoSEQ multiplex PCR was the method, and the copy in TCRdb shows in-frame clones only, minus some. This table holds fewer than 200,000 clones, around 84% found once. The sequencing sample was made of PBMCs. These receptors were obtained from a girl aged 2-10 years in good health and CMV-seropositive. Each CDR3 is given without its conserved first and last residue. Fields, in order: J gene, V gene, CDR3 protein.

j_call: TRBJ1-1; v_call: TRBV6-5; cdr3_aa: ASRGGPEAF
j_call: TRBJ1-3; v_call: TRBV20-1; cdr3_aa: SAVFKNTIY
j_call: TRBJ2-1; v_call: TRBV28; cdr3_aa: ASSLPRWEAREQF
j_call: TRBJ1-2; v_call: TRBV5-1; cdr3_aa: ASSSPLTGSGYGYT
j_call: TRBJ2-1; v_call: TRBV7-6; cdr3_aa: ASSLSGGGPNEQF
j_call: TRBJ2-7; v_call: TRBV5-4; cdr3_aa: ASSFAGGRSSYEQY
j_call: TRBJ2-7; v_call: TRBV6-1; cdr3_aa: ASSGPQVSSYEQY
j_call: TRBJ1-3; v_call: TRBV25-1; cdr3_aa: ASSVQGRSGDTIY
j_call: TRBJ1-4; v_call: TRBV14; cdr3_aa: ASSQTLLQGANEKLF
j_call: TRBJ1-1; v_call: TRBV6-5; cdr3_aa: ASSYSLTGLAF
j_call: TRBJ1-5; v_call: TRBV10-1; cdr3_aa: ASSEQGGQPQH
j_call: TRBJ2-7; v_call: TRBV7-3; cdr3_aa: ASIPGQGFTQY
j_call: TRBJ1-2; v_call: TRBV28; cdr3_aa: ASSTPRDIPNYGYT
j_call: TRBJ2-1; v_call: TRBV5-6; cdr3_aa: ASSSGTGVNDEQF
j_call: TRBJ2-1; v_call: TRBV2; cdr3_aa: ASSGGQGISYEQF
j_call: TRBJ2-1; v_call: TRBV18; cdr3_aa: ASSPPGLAGGNEQF
j_call: TRBJ2-7; v_call: TRBV19; cdr3_aa: ASSSEDYPYEQY
j_call: TRBJ1-1; v_call: TRBV11-2; cdr3_aa: ASSRERNTEAF
j_call: TRBJ2-6; v_call: TRBV5-1; cdr3_aa: ASSWTPGDGANVLT
j_call: TRBJ2-1; v_call: TRBV11-2; cdr3_aa: ASSPHPSEQF
j_call: TRBJ1-2; v_call: TRBV5-4; cdr3_aa: ASSSGANYGYT
j_call: TRBJ1-5; v_call: TRBV19; cdr3_aa: ASSMPGGVQPQH
j_call: TRBJ2-7; v_call: TRBV6-5; cdr3_aa: ASRKAGAHEQY
j_call: TRBJ1-2; v_call: TRBV4-2; cdr3_aa: ASSQMAGTGVNYGYT
j_call: TRBJ2-5; v_call: TRBV28; cdr3_aa: ASQGADQETQY
j_call: TRBJ2-4; v_call: TRBV19; cdr3_aa: ASSMRDRLAKNIQY
j_call: TRBJ2-3; v_call: TRBV5-1; cdr3_aa: ASSWGPLAGLTDTQY
j_call: TRBJ1-2; v_call: TRBV28; cdr3_aa: ASSLAADIGGYT
j_call: TRBJ2-6; v_call: TRBV5-1; cdr3_aa: ASSRGDAGANVLT
j_call: TRBJ1-2; v_call: TRBV4-1; cdr3_aa: ASSQRVDGANYGYT
j_call: TRBJ1-1; v_call: TRBV30; cdr3_aa: AWEPGQSINEAF
j_call: TRBJ2-7; v_call: TRBV9; cdr3_aa: ASSAQPGQTYEQY
j_call: TRBJ1-2; v_call: TRBV4-1; cdr3_aa: ASSQVMAGNGYT